This entry concerns a single T cell receptor (beta chain). Specified time point: cycle 4 day 1 (C4D1), after 6 weeks of nivolumab. Brentuximab vedotin exposure varied, and every patient relapsed after autologous stem cell transplantation. The source of the sample is a study of PD-1 blockade in classical Hodgkin lymphoma. V was shortened by 0 bases and J by 2 bases, with 8 bases between the two germline ends. CDR3 length: 15 residues. CDR1 and CDR2 (germline): SGDLS, YYNGEE. Method: immunoSEQ multiplex PCR; TCRdb's copy keeps in-frame clones and lacks some. The sample shows more than 40,000 clones, around two thirds of them seen only once.

The TCR originated in a human donor with classical Hodgkin lymphoma. The input for sequencing was peripheral blood mononuclear cells (PBMCs), taken before the fourth cycle of nivolumab. The genes are TRBV9 and TRBJ2-2; D gene ambiguous. In DNA, the CDR3 is TGTGCCAGCAGCGTAGACGCAGGCAACACCGGGGAGCTGTTTTTT. This encodes CASSVDAGNTGELFF.